A selection of T cell receptor beta chains follows, all from one sample in a study of vaccination effects on CD4 cells after COVID-19. Their target antigens are unknown. Assay used: immunoSEQ multiplex PCR; TCRdb lists only in-frame clones, some missing. The sample lists around 31,000 clones; about 63% were seen once. Sequencing was performed on CD4+ T cells from PBMCs cultured with HCoV-229E spike peptides, taken before COVID-19 vaccination. The receptors were gathered from a human donor who received a COVID-19 vaccine. Each CDR3 is given with its conserved first and last residue. The order of the fields is clone size, D gene, J gene, V gene, CDR3 protein, CDR3 DNA. The D gene is left open where the match is weak. Rows may omit the clone size; those that give it use once, few, many or a size class.

size: once; D: NA; J: TRBJ2-3; V: TRBV5-6; CDR3: CASSPQARRTDTQYF; DNA: TGTGCCAGCAGTCCCCAAGCCAGACGCACAGATACGCAGTATTTT
size: NA; D: NA; J: TRBJ2-2; V: TRBV30; CDR3: CAWSRDGELFF; DNA: TGTGCCTGGAGTAGGGACGGGGAGCTGTTTTTT
size: NA; D: NA; J: TRBJ1-1; V: TRBV28; CDR3: CASSLGSLMNTEAFF; DNA: TGTGCCAGCAGTTTAGGATCCTTAATGAACACTGAAGCTTTCTTT
size: NA; D: NA; J: TRBJ2-3; V: TRBV7-3; CDR3: CASSTTSGSDTQYF; DNA: TGTGCCAGCAGCACGACTTCGGGGTCAGATACGCAGTATTTT
size: NA; D: NA; J: TRBJ2-1; V: TRBV27; CDR3: CASSSTSEQFF; DNA: TGTGCCAGCAGTTCAACTAGTGAGCAGTTCTTC
size: NA; D: TRBD1; J: TRBJ1-3; V: TRBV7-2; CDR3: CASSLDRGSGNTIYF; DNA: TGTGCCAGCAGCTTAGACAGGGGATCTGGAAACACCATATATTTT
size: few; D: NA; J: TRBJ2-5; V: TRBV29-1; CDR3: CSVRLSQETQYF; DNA: TGCAGCGTACGACTGAGCCAAGAGACCCAGTACTTC
size: NA; D: TRBD2; J: TRBJ2-7; V: TRBV13; CDR3: CASRLAGRSYEQYF; DNA: TGTGCCAGCAGACTAGCGGGAAGGTCCTACGAGCAGTACTTC
size: once; D: NA; J: TRBJ1-1; V: TRBV2; CDR3: CASTGDGGGKAFF; DNA: TGTGCCAGCACGGGGGACGGCGGAGGTAAAGCTTTCTTT
size: NA; D: TRBD1; J: TRBJ2-7; V: TRBV19; CDR3: CASSIGDRGGNEQYF; DNA: TGTGCCAGTAGTATAGGGGACAGGGGCGGAAACGAGCAGTACTTC
size: NA; D: NA; J: TRBJ1-5; V: TRBV28; CDR3: CASSFNLYSNQPQHF; DNA: TGTGCCAGCAGTTTCAACCTCTATAGCAATCAGCCCCAGCATTTT
size: NA; D: NA; J: TRBJ1-2; V: TRBV6-6; CDR3: CASSYSRTTYGYTF; DNA: TGTGCCAGCAGTTACTCCCGGACAACCTATGGCTACACCTTC
size: NA; D: TRBD1; J: TRBJ2-5; V: TRBV7-9; CDR3: CASSSQGARETQYF; DNA: TGTGCCAGCAGCTCCCAGGGGGCCCGGGAGACCCAGTACTTC
size: NA; D: NA; J: TRBJ1-1; V: TRBV7-2; CDR3: CASSRGFLNPNTEAFF; DNA: TGTGCCAGCAGCCGGGGGTTCCTTAACCCGAACACTGAAGCTTTCTTT
size: NA; D: TRBD1; J: TRBJ1-4; V: TRBV28; CDR3: CASSATGGSYEKLFF; DNA: TGTGCCAGCAGTGCCACAGGGGGCAGCTATGAAAAACTGTTTTTT
size: NA; D: NA; J: TRBJ2-5; V: TRBV10-3; CDR3: CAIKGGGETQYF; DNA: TGTGCCATCAAGGGAGGGGGGGAGACCCAGTACTTC
size: NA; D: TRBD1; J: TRBJ2-7; V: TRBV28; CDR3: CASSRTGLTYEQYF; DNA: TGTGCCAGCAGTCGGACAGGCCTCACCTACGAGCAGTACTTC
size: NA; D: NA; J: TRBJ1-1; V: TRBV30; CDR3: CAWSKAAEAFF; DNA: TGTGCCTGGAGTAAAGCCGCTGAAGCTTTCTTT
size: once; D: NA; J: TRBJ2-2; V: TRBV7-7; CDR3: CASSLAQGGELFF; DNA: TGTGCTAGCAGCTTAGCGCAAGGGGGGGAGCTGTTTTTT
size: once; D: TRBD1; J: TRBJ2-1; V: TRBV28; CDR3: CASSFNLWDSDNEQFF; DNA: TGTGCCAGCAGTTTCAACCTCTGGGACAGCGACAATGAGCAGTTCTTC